This T cell receptor beta chain emerged from a study of T cells in Graves' hyperthyroidism and ophthalmopathy. At least ten counts were recorded for this clonotype. This CDR3 has 16 amino acids. Losses at the gene ends were 3 bases for V and 3 bases for J; bases not matched to a gene: 4. Germline values: CDR1 WNHNN, CDR2 SYGVQD (reference sequence). TCR beta CDR3 sequences were amplified from RNA transcripts. A set of HTBI primers served as the primers for a first-round RT-PCR of the TCR CDR3. In TCRdb, the multiplex PCR reads were re-called with MiXCR into one record per CDR3 protein. Of approximately 400,000 distinct CDR3 sequences listed, 15% to 19% are singletons.

The rearrangement joins TRBV10-1 to TRBJ2-1; TRBD2 agrees at 11 bases. The sequenced sample consisted of blood. The TCR comes from a woman aged 18-30 years with Graves' hyperthyroidism. The CDR3 is CASSDSLAGGYNEQFF. For the CDR3, the DNA is TGCGCCAGCAGTGATTCTCTAGCGGGGGGCTACAATGAGCAGTTCTTC.